One and the same sample provided the 9 T cell receptor beta chains below, sequenced in a study of blood T cell repertoires in COVID-19. TCRdb keeps only in-frame clones here, not all; method: immunoSEQ multiplex PCR. The table shows some 130,000 clones, with 90% occurring only once. The sequenced material came from peripheral blood. The source is a man between 45 and 60 years old with active COVID-19.

V usage is TRBV10-3 and J usage is TRBJ2-1; weak D call: TRBD2 (6 bases). The CDR3 is 13 residues long. Per the germline V gene, CDR1 is ENHRY and CDR2 is SYGVKD. Deletions cut 8 bases from V and 6 bases from J, with 14 bases between. The CDR3 nucleotides are TGTGCCATCGGTGGGACTGGTGGCAATGAGCAGTTCTTC. Its translation: CAIGGTGGNEQFF.

The sample holds one count of this clone. This chain links TRBV6-6 with TRBJ1-2, with 7 bases identical to TRBD1. J was trimmed by 0 bases and V by 5 bases; bases with no gene match: 6. The CDR3 is 15 amino acids. The germline V gene has CDR1 MNHNY and CDR2 SVGAGI (reference sequence). CDR3 nucleotides: TGTGCCAGCAGTAGAGGGACAGATTCTAACTATGGCTACACCTTC. This sequence encodes CASSRGTDSNYGYTF.

A few counts support this clone. The chain has TRBV7-9 and TRBJ2-1; 9 bases are a match to TRBD2. Unmatched junction bases numbered 9, after V lost 3 bases and J lost 9 bases. This CDR3 contains 15 residues. Germline CDR1 reads SEHNR; CDR2 reads FQNEAQ (reference sequence). The CDR3 loop is CASSLLGGGALEQFF. In nucleotides, the CDR3 is TGTGCCAGCAGCTTGCTTGGCGGGGGGGCCCTTGAGCAGTTCTTC.

The CDR3 here is CASSLMDSLAGELFF. The CDR3 DNA follows: TGTGCCAGCAGCTTGATGGACAGTTTGGCCGGGGAGCTGTTTTTT. This chain uses TRBV7-8 with TRBJ2-2; tentatively, D is TRBD1 (6 bases). Germline V gives CDR1 SGHVS, CDR2 FQNEAQ. There are 15 residues in the CDR3. V dropped 3 bases and J dropped 6 bases, with 14 bases sitting between them.

The rearrangement joins TRBV3-1 (or the pseudogene TRBV3-2) to TRBJ2-2; D is unresolved. V was trimmed by 4 bases and J by 5 bases, leaving 8 bases between them. CDR1 LGHDT and CDR2 YNNKEL come from the germline V gene (reference sequence). The CDR3 loop spans 13 amino acids. The DNA for the CDR3 is TGTGCCAGCAGCCGGAGTCGGACCGGGGAGCTGTTTTTT. It encodes CASSRSRTGELFF.

In DNA form, the CDR3 reads TGCGCCAGCAGTGACCCGACAGGGGGTGGAAACACCATATATTTT. This translates into CASSDPTGGGNTIYF. The chain employs TRBV10-2 and TRBJ1-3; the match to TRBD1 covers 9 bases. V shed 3 bases, J shed 3 bases, and the junction held 3 bases outside the gene matches. Germline-derived CDR1 and CDR2 are WSHSY and SAAADI. The CDR3 sequence is 15 residues long.

The chain is built from TRBV12-3 or TRBV12-4 and TRBJ2-3; TRBD2 is a possible D gene (5 bases). Trimming removed 8 bases from V and 6 bases from J, with 15 bases in between. CDR3 size: 13 residues. The CDR3 DNA sequence: TGTGCCAGCTCCCCGACGCGGAGGGATACGCAGTATTTT. Translation gives CASSPTRRDTQYF.

The chain employs TRBV7-3 and TRBJ2-7; D possibly corresponds to TRBD2 (5 bases). CDR3 length: 15 residues. Germline V gene lookup returns CDR1 SGHTA and CDR2 FQGTGA. V dropped 1 base and J dropped 2 bases, with 12 bases sitting between them. DNA of the CDR3: TGTGCCAGCAGCTTAAAGGAAGGGAGTCCCTACGAGCAGTACTTC. It is translated as CASSLKEGSPYEQYF.

The chain couples TRBV19 to TRBJ2-2; 10 bases map to TRBD1. V shed 6 bases and J 4 bases; nucleotides not matched to a gene: 14. This CDR3 has 18 amino acids. The germline V gene encodes CDR1 LNHDA and CDR2 SQIVND (reference sequence). The CDR3 region has the DNA TGTGCCAGTAGAAACCGGGACAGGGGCCCGGAGGGCACCGGGGAGCTGTTTTTT. Encoded protein: CASRNRDRGPEGTGELFF.